The rows below give T cell receptor beta chains drawn from one sample of a study of control samples from healthy donors and cancer patients. Generated by immunoSEQ multiplex PCR, the TCRdb table keeps only in-frame clones and is missing some. The profile shows hundreds of thousands of clones, 82% of them singletons. Specimen: PBMCs. These receptors were obtained from a woman aged 60-70 years with lung cancer. The CDR3 runs from the conserved cysteine through the conserved F or W. The D gene is left open where the match is weak. The size field is filled for only some rows; it gives once, few, many or a size class.

size	D	V	J	CDR3	DNA
once	TRBD1	TRBV7-8	TRBJ2-7	CASSLGWDRAYEQYF	TGTGCCAGCAGCCTAGGATGGGACAGAGCCTACGAGCAGTACTTC
few	NA	TRBV3-1/TRBV3-2	TRBJ1-4	CASSRGWSNEKLFF	TGTGCCAGCAGCCGGGGCTGGTCTAATGAAAAACTGTTTTTT
NA	NA	TRBV7-3	TRBJ2-3	CASSFSDSRTDTQYF	TGTGCCAGCAGCTTCTCGGACAGTCGCACAGATACGCAGTATTTT
few	NA	TRBV19	TRBJ2-2	CASRKGGYTGELFF	TGTGCCAGTAGGAAAGGAGGTTACACCGGGGAGCTGTTTTTT
NA	NA	TRBV5-1	TRBJ2-2	CATAMDGSTGELFF	TGCGCCACCGCGATGGACGGTTCCACCGGGGAGCTGTTTTTT
NA	NA	TRBV10-3	TRBJ1-1	CAIRGTVNTEAFF	TGTGCCATCAGGGGGACGGTGAACACTGAAGCTTTCTTT
NA	TRBD1	TRBV11-1	TRBJ1-5	CASSSSGGDQPQHF	TGTGCCAGCAGCTCTTCAGGGGGCGATCAGCCCCAGCATTTT
once	TRBD2	TRBV6-5	TRBJ2-7	CASSSGLAGASYEQYF	TGTGCCAGCAGTTCGGGACTAGCGGGGGCGTCCTACGAGCAGTACTTC
NA	NA	TRBV5-1	TRBJ1-2	CASSLAVGNYGYTF	TGCGCCAGCAGCTTGGCCGTCGGGAACTATGGCTACACCTTC
NA	NA	TRBV28	TRBJ2-7	CASRDRGEQYF	TGTGCCAGCAGGGACAGAGGCGAGCAGTACTTC
NA	TRBD1	TRBV19	TRBJ1-2	CASARDSGSTF	TGTGCCAGTGCCCGGGACAGCGGTTCAACCTTC
NA	NA	TRBV5-1	TRBJ1-2	CASSLALGQNYGYTF	TGCGCCAGCAGCTTGGCCCTTGGACAGAACTATGGCTACACCTTC
NA	NA	TRBV30	TRBJ1-6	CAWSVMGYNSPLHF	TGTGCCTGGAGTGTAATGGGGTATAATTCACCCCTCCACTTT
NA	NA	TRBV3-1/TRBV3-2	TRBJ2-5	CASSPGLETQYF	TGTGCCAGCAGCCCCGGCTTGGAGACCCAGTACTTC
NA	NA	TRBV5-1	TRBJ2-2	CASSLAGQGSGELFF	TGCGCCAGCAGCTTGGCGGGTCAGGGCAGCGGGGAGCTGTTTTTT
NA	NA	TRBV10-3	TRBJ2-1	CAISESGGVGYNEQFF	TGTGCCATCAGTGAGTCGGGGGGTGTGGGCTACAATGAGCAGTTCTTC
NA	TRBD2	TRBV18	TRBJ2-5	CASSPVAGTQETQYF	TGTGCCAGCTCACCGGTAGCGGGGACCCAAGAGACCCAGTACTTC
NA	NA	TRBV4-1	TRBJ1-6	CASSLDQRDNSPLHF	TGCGCCAGCAGCCTAGACCAGAGGGATAATTCACCCCTCCACTTT
few	NA	TRBV3-1/TRBV3-2	TRBJ2-7	CASSRTAAPYEQYF	TGTGCCAGCAGCCGCACTGCCGCCCCCTACGAGCAGTACTTC
few	TRBD1	TRBV24-1	TRBJ1-5	CATKDRTNQPQHF	TGTGCCACCAAGGACAGGACGAATCAGCCCCAGCATTTT
few	NA	TRBV28	TRBJ1-2	CASSLLNTRGYTF	TGTGCCAGCAGTTTACTGAACACCCGTGGCTACACCTTC
NA	NA	TRBV18	TRBJ1-6	CASSGLDNSPLHF	TGTGCCAGCTCTGGATTGGATAATTCACCCCTCCACTTT
NA	NA	TRBV12-3/TRBV12-4	TRBJ2-3	CASSPQWIGRRYF	TGTGCCAGCAGCCCCCAGTGGATCGGACGGCGGTATTTT
NA	NA	TRBV7-6	TRBJ1-4	CASSPTATNEKLFF	TGTGCCAGCAGCCCTACCGCAACTAATGAAAAACTGTTTTTT
once	TRBD1	TRBV5-1	TRBJ1-2	CASSPNPSGQGKGYTF	TGCGCCAGCAGCCCCAACCCCTCGGGACAGGGTAAAGGCTACACCTTC
NA	NA	TRBV7-3	TRBJ2-2	CASSLASRANTGELFF	TGTGCCAGCAGCTTGGCGAGCAGGGCGAACACCGGGGAGCTGTTTTTT
NA	TRBD2	TRBV2	TRBJ2-2	CASTRSSGLSTGELFF	TGTGCCAGCACCCGCTCTAGCGGTCTAAGCACCGGGGAGCTGTTTTTT
NA	TRBD2	TRBV5-1	TRBJ2-2	CASSLSPGLVFGELFF	TGCGCCAGCAGCTTGAGTCCGGGACTAGTTTTCGGGGAGCTGTTTTTT
NA	TRBD1	TRBV10-1	TRBJ1-6	CASSSGTGVAQKGDSYNSPLHF	TGCGCCAGCAGCTCCGGGACAGGGGTCGCGCAAAAGGGGGACTCCTATAATTCACCCCTCCACTTT
NA	TRBD1	TRBV7-2	TRBJ2-5	CASARDRAETQYF	TGTGCCAGCGCCCGGGACAGGGCAGAGACCCAGTACTTC
NA	TRBD2	TRBV5-1	TRBJ2-1	CASSSGLGSGGLGEQFF	TGCGCCAGCAGCAGTGGGCTTGGTAGCGGGGGGCTTGGTGAGCAGTTCTTC
once	NA	TRBV10-1	TRBJ2-1	CASSESGSSYNEQFF	TGCGCCAGCAGTGAGTCGGGCAGCTCCTACAATGAGCAGTTCTTC
NA	TRBD2	TRBV5-1	TRBJ2-7	CASMASGSSYEQYF	TGCGCCAGCATGGCTAGCGGATCTTCCTACGAGCAGTACTTC
NA	NA	TRBV20-1	TRBJ1-2	CSASQRGRFYGYTF	TGCAGTGCTAGTCAACGGGGGCGGTTTTATGGCTACACCTTC
NA	TRBD2	TRBV5-5	TRBJ2-1	CASSWGTTADEQFF	TGTGCCAGCAGCTGGGGGACTACGGCAGACGAGCAGTTCTTC
NA	NA	TRBV6-2/TRBV6-3	TRBJ1-1	CASSSGAWGEAFF	TGTGCCAGCAGTTCGGGGGCCTGGGGGGAAGCTTTCTTT
NA	TRBD1	TRBV3-1/TRBV3-2	TRBJ1-4	CASSTRTGQGGEKLFF	TGTGCCAGCAGTACCAGAACCGGACAGGGGGGAGAAAAACTGTTTTTT
NA	NA	TRBV9	TRBJ1-1	CASSVVSNTEAFF	TGTGCCAGCAGCGTAGTCAGTAACACTGAAGCTTTCTTT
NA	NA	TRBV10-3	TRBJ2-2	CAARFEDTGELFF	TGTGCCGCGCGGTTCGAGGACACCGGGGAGCTGTTTTTT
NA	TRBD2	TRBV4-2	TRBJ2-2	CASSRRTSGSRMNTGELFF	TGTGCCAGCAGCCGTAGGACTAGCGGGAGCCGGATGAACACCGGGGAGCTGTTTTTT
NA	NA	TRBV20-1	TRBJ2-3	CSASERASTDTQYF	TGTAGTGCTAGTGAAAGGGCTAGCACAGATACGCAGTATTTT